These 2 T cell receptor beta chains were sequenced from one sample in a study of beta chain features in type 1 diabetes. The study's findings and limits: In all four CD4+ subsets, TCRB CDR3 length was significantly, moderately reduced in type 1 diabetes.

The sequenced template was cDNA made from the entire isolated RNA. TCRdb's table, derived via immunoSEQ multiplex PCR, lists solely in-frame clones and lacks some. The sample holds 150,000 to 200,000 clones, 50% to 70% seen once. These receptors are not linked to any known antigen. Specimen: naive CD4+ T cells from blood. The receptors stem from a man aged 25 to 40 with type 1 diabetes.

The chain has TRBV7-2 and TRBJ2-3, with D unclear. Germline V gene sequence: CDR1 SGHTA, CDR2 FQGNSA. The CDR3 consists of 14 residues. V was pared by 3 bases and J by 0 bases, with 7 bases between. The CDR3 loop is CASSFEVSTDTQYF. The DNA of the CDR3 is TGTGCCAGCAGCTTTGAGGTTAGCACAGATACGCAGTATTTT.

This sequence joins TRBV7-2 and TRBJ2-3; no definite D call. V lost 1 base to trimming and J lost 5 bases, with 4 bases between them. CDR1 and CDR2 from the germline V gene are SGHTA and FQGNSA. CDR3 length equals 12 residues. CDR3 DNA: TGTGCCAGCAGCTTAGATGAAGATACGCAGTATTTT. This gives the protein CASSLDEDTQYF.